This T cell receptor (beta chain) was found in a study of blood T cell repertoires in COVID-19. About the study: COVID-19 samples from acute and convalescent phases originated in the United States, Italy and Spain. PBMCs, B-cell-depleted T cells, or T cells were the source of the cDNA or gDNA that made up the material.

As originally analysed: How many nucleated cells were present was estimated from reference gene primer amplification. Only in-frame clones appear in the TCRdb table, and some are missing; sequencing was by immunoSEQ multiplex PCR. The V and J calls and the clone size are those of that table, but D and trimming were determined from the DNA. The repertoire consists of approximately 130,000 clones, with roughly 86% occurring once and the leading ten covering about a sixth. The germline gives CDR1 MGHRA, CDR2 YSYEKL. The CDR3 spans 16 residues. V was pared by 3 bases and J by 8 bases, with 11 bases of the junction left unmatched.

The clonotype originates from a woman aged 50 to 60 who had recovered from COVID-19. Sequencing input: peripheral blood. The J gene is TRBJ1-4, the V gene TRBV4-1; 8 nucleotides line up with TRBD1. CDR3 sequence reads: CASSQSPRGLGEKLFF. The CDR3 region has the DNA TGCGCCAGCAGCCAGTCCCCCAGGGGGCTTGGGGAAAAACTGTTTTTT.